This T cell receptor (beta chain) is from a study of blood T cell repertoires in COVID-19. Study in general: PBMCs, B-cell-depleted T cells, or T cells were the source of the cDNA or gDNA that made up the material.

Resolution of symptoms, clearance, or two negative PCRs was present in recovered Cohort 3 donors. Measured with immunoSEQ multiplex PCR; TCRdb has only the in-frame clones, and not every one. The data contain around 300,000 clones, around 89% of them seen just once; the ten biggest clones take up 2% to 2.5%. CDR1 is MDHEN, CDR2 SYDVKM, per germline. CDR3 length: 12 residues. Trimming shortened V by 5 bases and J by 2 bases, and 6 bases separated the two germline ends. The source material was PBMCs or T cells enriched from blood (not recorded which). This clonotype was sampled from a woman aged 18-35 years who had recovered from COVID-19. V is TRBV28 and J is TRBJ1-1, with unresolved D. CDR3 sequence (DNA): TGTGCCAGCAGTCCCATCAACACTGAAGCTTTCTTT. It yields the protein CASSPINTEAFF. The full variable domain, completed using reference TRBV28 and TRBJ1-1, is DVKVTQSSRYLVKRTGEKVFLECVQDMDHENMFWYRQDPGLGLRLIYFSYDVKMKEKGDIPEGYSVSREKKERFSLILESASTNQTSMYLCASSPINTEAFFGQGTRLTVV.